This TCR beta chain was captured by sequencing in a study of T cell changes during pregnancy in multiple sclerosis. Profiled with immunoSEQ multiplex PCR; TCRdb holds only in-frame clones, not every one. The repertoire holds under 70,000 clones, over 90% seen once, with about 0.27% in the top ten. Germline CDR1 is MNHNS and CDR2 is SASEGT. The CDR3 length is 13 residues. V was pared by 7 bases and J by 4 bases, with 8 bases between. This clonotype was obtained from a female donor with multiple sclerosis, enrolled in a pregnancy study. The material sequenced was CD4+ T cells from peripheral blood mononuclear cells, taken after pregnancy. The rearrangement links TRBV6-1 to TRBJ1-6; D is uncertain. CDR3 region: CASTGIYNSPLHF. The CDR3, as DNA: TGTGCCAGCACGGGGATTTATAATTCACCCCTCCACTTT.